This T cell receptor beta chain was observed in a study of cytomegalovirus exposure and HLA in healthy donors. The PCR made use of 60 Vbeta and 13 Jbeta primers. Generated by immunoSEQ multiplex PCR, the TCRdb table keeps only in-frame clones and is missing some. The sample has 87,000 or so clones; approximately 80% are singletons. The germline V and J ends were trimmed by 1 base and 1 base, with 18 bases remaining between them. The CDR3 loop spans 17 amino acids. CDR1 SGHRS and CDR2 YFSETQ come from the germline V gene. This clone was counted once. The genes are TRBV5-1 and TRBJ2-7; tentatively, D is TRBD1 (5 bases). Sequencing was carried out using PBMCs. The TCR originated in a woman aged 40 to 50 in good health and CMV-seronegative. The CDR3 sequence is CASSLWGFQGSSYEQYF. CDR3 DNA: TGCGCCAGCAGCTTGTGGGGATTCCAGGGTTCATCCTACGAGCAGTACTTC.